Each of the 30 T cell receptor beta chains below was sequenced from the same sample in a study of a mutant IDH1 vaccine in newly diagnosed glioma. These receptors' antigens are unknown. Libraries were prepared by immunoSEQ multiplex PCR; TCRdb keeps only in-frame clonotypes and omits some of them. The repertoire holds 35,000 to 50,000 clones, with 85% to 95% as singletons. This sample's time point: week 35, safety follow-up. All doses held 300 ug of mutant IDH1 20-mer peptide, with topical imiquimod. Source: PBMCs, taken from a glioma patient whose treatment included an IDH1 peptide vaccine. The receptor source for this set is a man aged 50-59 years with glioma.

The CDR3 protein is CASSHLPNTEAFF. CDR3 in DNA: TGTGCCAGCAGTCACCTACCGAACACTGAAGCTTTCTTT. The V gene is TRBV14, the J gene TRBJ1-1; D gene ambiguous. V was shortened by 6 bases and J by 1 base, with 9 bases between the two germline ends. Germline CDR1 SGHDN, CDR2 FVKESK. This CDR3 has 13 amino acids. Combining the CDR3 with reference TRBV14 and TRBJ1-1 gives the whole variable domain EAGVTQFPSHSVIEKGQTVTLRCDPISGHDNLYWYRRVMGKEIKFLLHFVKESKQDESGMPNNRFLAERTGGTYSTLKVQPAELEDSGVYFCASSHLPNTEAFFGQGTRLTVV.

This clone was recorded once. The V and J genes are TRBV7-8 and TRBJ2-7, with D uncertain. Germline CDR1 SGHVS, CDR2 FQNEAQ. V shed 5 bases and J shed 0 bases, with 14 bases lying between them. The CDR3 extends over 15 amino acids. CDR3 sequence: CASSRVTDTSYEQYF. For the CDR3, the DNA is TGTGCCAGCAGCCGTGTTACAGACACCTCCTACGAGCAGTACTTC.

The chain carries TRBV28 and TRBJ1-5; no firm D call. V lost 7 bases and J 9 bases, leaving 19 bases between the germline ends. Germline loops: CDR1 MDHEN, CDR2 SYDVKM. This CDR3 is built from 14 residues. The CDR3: CASISSDTLRPQHF. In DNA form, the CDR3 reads TGTGCCAGCATCTCATCCGACACCCTGCGGCCCCAGCATTTT.

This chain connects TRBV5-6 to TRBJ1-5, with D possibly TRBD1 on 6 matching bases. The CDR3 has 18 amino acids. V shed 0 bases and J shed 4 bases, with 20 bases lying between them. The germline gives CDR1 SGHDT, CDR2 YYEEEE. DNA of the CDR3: TGTGCCAGCAGCTTGGGGGGCATCACAGGGATTTCTAATCAGCCCCAGCATTTT. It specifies CASSLGGITGISNQPQHF.

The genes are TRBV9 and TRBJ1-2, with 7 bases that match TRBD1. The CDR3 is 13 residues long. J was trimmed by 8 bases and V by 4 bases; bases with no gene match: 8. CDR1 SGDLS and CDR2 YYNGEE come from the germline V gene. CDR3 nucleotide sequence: TGTGCCAGCAGCTCAGACAGGGCGGGGGGCTACACCTTC. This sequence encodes CASSSDRAGGYTF.

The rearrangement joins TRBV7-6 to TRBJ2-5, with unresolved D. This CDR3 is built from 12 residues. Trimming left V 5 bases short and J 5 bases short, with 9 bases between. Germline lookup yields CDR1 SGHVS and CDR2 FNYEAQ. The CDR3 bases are TGTGCCAGCAGCCGACCCAGGGAGACCCAGTACTTC. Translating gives CASSRPRETQYF.

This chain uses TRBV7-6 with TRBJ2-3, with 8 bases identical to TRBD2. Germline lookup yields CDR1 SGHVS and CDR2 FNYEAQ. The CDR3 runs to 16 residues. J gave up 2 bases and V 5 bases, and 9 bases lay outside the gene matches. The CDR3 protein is CASSRGLADLTDTQYF. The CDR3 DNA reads TGTGCCAGCAGCAGAGGACTAGCCGACCTCACAGATACGCAGTATTTT.

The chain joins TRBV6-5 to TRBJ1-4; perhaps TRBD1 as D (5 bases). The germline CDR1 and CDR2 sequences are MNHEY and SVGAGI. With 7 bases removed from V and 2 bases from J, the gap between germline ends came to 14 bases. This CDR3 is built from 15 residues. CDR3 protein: CASTPRGGTNEKLFF. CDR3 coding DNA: TGTGCCAGCACCCCCCGCGGGGGGACTAATGAAAAACTGTTTTTT.

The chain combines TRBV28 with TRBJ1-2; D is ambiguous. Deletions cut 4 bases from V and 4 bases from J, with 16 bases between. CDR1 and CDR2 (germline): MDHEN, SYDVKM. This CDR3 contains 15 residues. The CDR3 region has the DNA TGTGCCAGCAGTTCCCTGGAACTGCTTTTCTATGGCTACACCTTC. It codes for CASSSLELLFYGYTF.

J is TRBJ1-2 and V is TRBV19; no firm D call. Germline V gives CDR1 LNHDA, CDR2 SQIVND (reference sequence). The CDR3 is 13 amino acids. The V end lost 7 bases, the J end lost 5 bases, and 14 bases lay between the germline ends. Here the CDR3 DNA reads TGTGCCAGTACCCCCCGTCCGTTATATGGCTACACCTTC. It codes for CASTPRPLYGYTF. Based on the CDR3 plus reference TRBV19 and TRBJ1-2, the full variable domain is DGGITQSPKYLFRKEGQNVTLSCEQNLNHDAMYWYRQDPGQGLRLIYYSQIVNDFQKGDIAEGYSVSREKKESFPLTVTSAQKNPTAFYLCASTPRPLYGYTFGSGTRLTVV.

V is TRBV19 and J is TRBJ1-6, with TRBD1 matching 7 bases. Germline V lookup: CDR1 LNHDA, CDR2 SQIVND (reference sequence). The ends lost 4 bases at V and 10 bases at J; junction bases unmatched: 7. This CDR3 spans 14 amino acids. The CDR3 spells CASSKTGRRSPLHF. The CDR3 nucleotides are TGTGCCAGTAGTAAGACAGGGAGGAGGTCACCCCTCCACTTT. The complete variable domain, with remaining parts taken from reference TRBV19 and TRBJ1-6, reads DGGITQSPKYLFRKEGQNVTLSCEQNLNHDAMYWYRQDPGQGLRLIYYSQIVNDFQKGDIAEGYSVSREKKESFPLTVTSAQKNPTAFYLCASSKTGRRSPLHFGNGTRLTVT.

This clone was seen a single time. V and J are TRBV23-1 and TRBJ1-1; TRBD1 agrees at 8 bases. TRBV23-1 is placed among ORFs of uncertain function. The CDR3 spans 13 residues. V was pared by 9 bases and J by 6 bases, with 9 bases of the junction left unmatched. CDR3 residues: CARRTGLVPEAFF. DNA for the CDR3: TGCGCCAGAAGGACAGGGTTGGTTCCTGAAGCTTTCTTT.

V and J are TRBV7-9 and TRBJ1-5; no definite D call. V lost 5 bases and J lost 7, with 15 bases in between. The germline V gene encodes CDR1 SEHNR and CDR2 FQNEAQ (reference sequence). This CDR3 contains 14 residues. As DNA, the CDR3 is TGTGCCAGCAGCGGAAGTGGAGGTTTGCAGCCCCAGCATTTT. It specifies CASSGSGGLQPQHF.

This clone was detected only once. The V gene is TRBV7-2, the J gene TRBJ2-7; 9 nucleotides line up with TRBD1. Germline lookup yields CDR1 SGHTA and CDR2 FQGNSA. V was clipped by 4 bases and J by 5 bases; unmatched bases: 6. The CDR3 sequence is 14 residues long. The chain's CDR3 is CASSSDRDRDEQYF. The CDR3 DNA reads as TGTGCCAGCAGCTCAGACCGGGACAGGGACGAGCAGTACTTC.

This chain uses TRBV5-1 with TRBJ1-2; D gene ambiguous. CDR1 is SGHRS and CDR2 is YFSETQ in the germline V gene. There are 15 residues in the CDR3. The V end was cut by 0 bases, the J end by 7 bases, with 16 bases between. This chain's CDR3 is CASSLAWASEGGYTF. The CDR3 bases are TGCGCCAGCAGCTTGGCCTGGGCGTCCGAGGGTGGCTACACCTTC.

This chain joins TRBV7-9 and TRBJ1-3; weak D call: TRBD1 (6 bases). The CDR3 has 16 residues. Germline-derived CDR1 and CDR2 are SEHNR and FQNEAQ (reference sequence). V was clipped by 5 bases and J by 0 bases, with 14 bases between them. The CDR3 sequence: CASSVDSPSSGNTIYF. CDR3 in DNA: TGTGCCAGCAGCGTGGACAGCCCGAGCTCTGGAAACACCATATATTTT.

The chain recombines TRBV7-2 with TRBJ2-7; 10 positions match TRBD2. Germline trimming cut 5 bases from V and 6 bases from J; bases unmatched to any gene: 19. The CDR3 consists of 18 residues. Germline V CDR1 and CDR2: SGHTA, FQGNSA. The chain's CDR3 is CASSKTLGSGGFWGEQYF. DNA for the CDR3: TGTGCCAGCAGCAAAACCCTAGGTAGCGGGGGGTTCTGGGGCGAGCAGTACTTC.

The CDR3 loop is CASSPRTSGYEQYF. The CDR3 coding sequence is TGTGCCAGCAGCCCCCGGACTAGCGGGTACGAGCAGTACTTC. The chain joins TRBV7-2 to TRBJ2-7, with TRBD2 matching 11 bases. After removal of 5 bases from V and 4 bases from J, the junction contained 4 bases not matched to a gene. The CDR3 is 14 amino acids. From germline, CDR1 is SGHTA and CDR2 FQGNSA.

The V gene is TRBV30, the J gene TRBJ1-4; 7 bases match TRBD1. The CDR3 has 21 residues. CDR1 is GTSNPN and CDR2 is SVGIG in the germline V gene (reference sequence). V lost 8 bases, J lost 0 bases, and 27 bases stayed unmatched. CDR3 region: CALAPGQSGGRTKATNEKLFF. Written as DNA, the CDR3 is TGTGCCCTGGCCCCGGGACAGAGTGGAGGGAGGACTAAAGCAACTAATGAAAAACTGTTTTTT.

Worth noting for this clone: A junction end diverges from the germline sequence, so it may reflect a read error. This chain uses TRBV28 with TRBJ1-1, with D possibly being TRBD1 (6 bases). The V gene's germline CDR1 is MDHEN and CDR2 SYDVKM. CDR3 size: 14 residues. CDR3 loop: CASSAIGGRDGRAF. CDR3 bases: TGTGCCAGCAGCGCAATAGGGGGTCGGGACGGACGAGCTTTT.

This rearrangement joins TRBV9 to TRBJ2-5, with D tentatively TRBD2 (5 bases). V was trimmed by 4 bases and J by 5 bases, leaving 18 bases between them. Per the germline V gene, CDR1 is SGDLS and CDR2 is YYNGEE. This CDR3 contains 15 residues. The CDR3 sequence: CASSPRRTLVETQYF. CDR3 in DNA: TGTGCCAGCAGCCCCCGGAGGACCCTAGTGGAGACCCAGTACTTC.

The CDR3 sequence: CASSEWQNQETQYF. In nucleotides, the CDR3 is TGTGCCAGCAGTGAATGGCAGAACCAAGAGACCCAGTACTTC. This sequence joins TRBV2 and TRBJ2-5, with unresolved D. There are 14 residues in the CDR3. V shed 2 bases and J shed 0 bases, with 7 bases lying between them. CDR1 is SNHLY and CDR2 is FYNNEI in the germline V gene.

For the CDR3, the DNA is TGCGCCAGCAGCCAAGGGACTAGCGGGGGGGCGGGTACGCAGTATTTT. This codes for CASSQGTSGGAGTQYF. The chain has TRBV4-3 and TRBJ2-3; 15 bases are a match to TRBD2. The V gene end was trimmed by 1 base and the J gene end by 8 bases; junction bases not matched to a gene: 4. From germline, CDR1 is LGHNA and CDR2 YSLEER. The CDR3 covers 16 residues.

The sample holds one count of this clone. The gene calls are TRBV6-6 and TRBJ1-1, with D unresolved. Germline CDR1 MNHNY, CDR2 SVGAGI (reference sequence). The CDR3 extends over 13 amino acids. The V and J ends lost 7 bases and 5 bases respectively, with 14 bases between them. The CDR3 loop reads CASTLSVRTEAFF. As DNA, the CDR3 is TGTGCCAGCACCTTGTCTGTTAGGACTGAAGCTTTCTTT.

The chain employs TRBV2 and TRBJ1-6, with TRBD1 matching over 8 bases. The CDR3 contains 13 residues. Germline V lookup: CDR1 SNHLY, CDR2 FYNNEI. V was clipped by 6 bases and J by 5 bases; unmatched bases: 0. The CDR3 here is CASRGQDNSPLHF. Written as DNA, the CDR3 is TGTGCCAGCAGGGGACAGGATAATTCACCCCTCCACTTT.

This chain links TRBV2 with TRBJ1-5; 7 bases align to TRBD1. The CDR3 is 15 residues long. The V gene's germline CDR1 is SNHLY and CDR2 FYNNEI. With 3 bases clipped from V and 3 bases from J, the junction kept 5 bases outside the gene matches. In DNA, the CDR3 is TGTGCCAGCAGTGAGGGGACAGTCTTCAATCAGCCCCAGCATTTT. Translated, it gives CASSEGTVFNQPQHF. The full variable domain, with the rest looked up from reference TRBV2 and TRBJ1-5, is EPEVTQTPSHQVTQMGQEVILRCVPISNHLYFYWYRQILGQKVEFLVSFYNNEISEKSEIFDDQFSVERPDGSNFTLKIRSTKLEDSAMYFCASSEGTVFNQPQHFGDGTRLSIL.

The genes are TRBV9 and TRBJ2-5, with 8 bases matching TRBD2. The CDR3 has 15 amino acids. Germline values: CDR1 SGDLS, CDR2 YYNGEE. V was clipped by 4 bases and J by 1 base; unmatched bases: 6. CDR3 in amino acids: CASSFQTSAQETQYF. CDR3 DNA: TGTGCCAGCAGCTTCCAGACTAGCGCCCAAGAGACCCAGTACTTC. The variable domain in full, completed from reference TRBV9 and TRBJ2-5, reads DSGVTQTPKHLITATGQRVTLRCSPRSGDLSVYWYQQSLDQGLQFLIQYYNGEERAKGNILERFSAQQFPDLHSELNLSSLELGDSALYFCASSFQTSAQETQYFGPGTRLLVL.

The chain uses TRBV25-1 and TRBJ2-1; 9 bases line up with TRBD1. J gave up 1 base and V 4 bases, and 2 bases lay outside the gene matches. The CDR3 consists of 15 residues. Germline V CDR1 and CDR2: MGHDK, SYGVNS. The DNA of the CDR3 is TGTGCCAGCAGTGTGGACAGGGGTTCCTACAATGAGCAGTTCTTC. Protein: CASSVDRGSYNEQFF.

The CDR3 here is CASTTPDKHEQFF. The DNA of the CDR3 is TGTGCCAGCACAACTCCAGATAAGCATGAGCAGTTCTTC. The chain combines TRBV6-5 with TRBJ2-1; D ambiguous. CDR3 length: 13 amino acids. V lost 7 bases and J lost 8, with 15 bases in between. The germline CDR1 and CDR2 sequences are MNHEY and SVGAGI.

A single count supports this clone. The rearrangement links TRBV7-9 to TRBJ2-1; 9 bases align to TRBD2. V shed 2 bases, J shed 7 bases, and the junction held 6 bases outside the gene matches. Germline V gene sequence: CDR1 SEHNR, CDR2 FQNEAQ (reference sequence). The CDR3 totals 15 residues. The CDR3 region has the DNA TGTGCCAGCAGCTTATTAGCGGGAGCCTGGAATGAGCAGTTCTTC. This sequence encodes CASSLLAGAWNEQFF.